The source of this TCR beta chain is a study of control samples from healthy donors and cancer patients. Profiled with immunoSEQ multiplex PCR; TCRdb holds only in-frame clones, not every one. The table lists under 200,000 clones. The CDR3 contains 15 residues. V lost 0 bases, J lost 2 bases, and 8 bases lay in between. Germline V CDR1 and CDR2: LGHNA, YSLEER. The sample was blood. The V gene is TRBV4-3, the J gene TRBJ1-3; perhaps TRBD1 as D (5 bases). This receptor was obtained from a woman aged 30 to 39 in good health. CDR3 in amino acids: CASSQEWGTGNTIYF. In DNA form, the CDR3 reads TGCGCCAGCAGCCAAGAGTGGGGGACTGGAAACACCATATATTTT.